The 3 T cell receptor beta chains below were found in one sample sequenced in a study of T cell repertoires and HLA-DP antigens. The protocol was immunoSEQ multiplex PCR, while the TCRdb copy is restricted to in-frame clones and leaves out a portion. Here the sample spans about 73,000 clones, around 77% being singletons. Antigens for these TCRs are unknown. Sequenced input: CD4+ T cells from PBMCs. All receptors derive from a man between 60 and 70 years old in good health and CMV-seronegative.

The genes are TRBV27 and TRBJ2-4, with 8 nucleotides matching TRBD1. The CDR3 has 19 residues. Germline CDR1 MNHEY, CDR2 SMNVEV (reference sequence). V was clipped by 6 bases and J by 0 bases; unmatched bases: 16. The CDR3 coding sequence is TGTGCCAGCAGCTCTAAGGACAGGGTAGGGGGAATAGCCAAAAACATTCAGTACTTC. It yields the protein CASSSKDRVGGIAKNIQYF.

The chain combines TRBV6-5 with TRBJ2-7, with 10 bases aligning to TRBD1. Looked up from germline, CDR1 is MNHEY and CDR2 is SVGAGI. The CDR3 has 14 amino acids. The ends lost 2 bases at V and 5 bases at J; junction bases unmatched: 3. The CDR3 protein is CASSYRQGAHEQYF. CDR3 nucleotides: TGTGCCAGCAGTTACCGACAGGGGGCCCACGAGCAGTACTTC.

This clone ranks as medium-sized (0.01 to 0.1%). The rearrangement uses TRBV7-2 and TRBJ1-1, with 7 bases that match TRBD1. This CDR3 spans 15 amino acids. Per germline, CDR1 SGHTA and CDR2 FQGNSA. After removal of 3 bases from V and 1 base from J, the junction contained 5 bases not matched to a gene. The CDR3 here is CASSLAGQPNTEAFF. The CDR3 DNA follows: TGTGCCAGCAGCTTGGCGGGACAGCCGAACACTGAAGCTTTCTTT. The variable domain in full, completed from reference TRBV7-2 and TRBJ1-1, reads GAGVSQSPSNKVTEKGKDVELRCDPISGHTALYWYRQSLGQGLEFLIYFQGNSAPDKSGLPSDRFSAERTGGSVSTLTIQRTQQEDSAVYLCASSLAGQPNTEAFFGQGTRLTVV.